This is a list of T cell receptor beta chains from one sample in a study of shared clonotypes between healthy human individuals. The table came from immunoSEQ multiplex PCR; TCRdb's copy has only in-frame clones and leaves some out. The repertoire has approximately 720,000 clones, less than 80% of them found once; the top ten carry about 2%. The sample was memory CD4+ T cells sorted from blood. Receptors were obtained from a woman in her twenties or thirties in good health. Each CDR3 is given without its conserved first and last residue. D genes are given only for firm matches.

TRBV27	TRBJ1-1	-	ASRTSREKGEAF
TRBV15	TRBJ2-5	TRBD2	ATGASGRFGETQY
TRBV27	TRBJ1-2	TRBD1	ASRGQQTNYGYT
TRBV5-1	TRBJ2-1	TRBD2	ASSPWASGSDEQF
TRBV27	TRBJ1-3	-	ASSPSGGNTIY
TRBV29-1	TRBJ1-2	-	SVVNRRGYT
TRBV5-1	TRBJ2-7	TRBD1	ASSTGDRGRREQY
TRBV5-1	TRBJ1-5	TRBD1	ASSSTGAYNQPQH
TRBV9	TRBJ2-1	TRBD2	ASSATLAGGYNEQF
TRBV11-2	TRBJ1-1	-	ASSSDRNTEAF
TRBV5-1	TRBJ1-5	-	ASREHDGNQPQH
TRBV2	TRBJ1-2	-	ASSEGVWTPKVGYT
TRBV25-1	TRBJ2-7	-	ASSRTDSYEQY
TRBV15	TRBJ1-5	TRBD1	ATSRGSGTGVRGPNQPQH
TRBV11-2	TRBJ2-7	TRBD1	ASSSTRQGAFHEQY
TRBV7-8	TRBJ2-3	-	ASSLGADTSTDTQY
TRBV6-1	TRBJ1-5	TRBD1	ASSVDRGQNQPQH
TRBV5-4	TRBJ1-1	-	ASSKDTYTEAF
TRBV5-1	TRBJ1-5	TRBD1	ASSCPPFDRGGQPQH
TRBV11-2	TRBJ1-4	TRBD1	ASSPNSGQGREKLF
TRBV5-6	TRBJ1-3	-	ASSPFKSDSGNTIY
TRBV28	TRBJ2-3	TRBD2	ASSAPSGALGDTQY
TRBV5-1	TRBJ2-1	TRBD1	ASSPGDRDYNEQF
TRBV5-4	TRBJ2-3	TRBD2	AGGSGASTDTQY
TRBV5-4	TRBJ2-7	-	ASSLGTLPWGEQY
TRBV2	TRBJ1-5	TRBD1	ASSGTGGSNQPQH
TRBV6-1	TRBJ2-7	-	ASTGGDQFYEQY
TRBV6-1	TRBJ2-7	-	ASSHREEPYEQY
TRBV27	TRBJ1-4	-	ASSLSVSSSGEKLF
TRBV6-5	TRBJ2-7	-	ASSTGGTAGNEQY
TRBV28	TRBJ2-2	-	ASAIQDRLGDTGELF
TRBV10-3	TRBJ2-3	TRBD2	AISDQLAESTDTQY
TRBV19	TRBJ1-2	-	ASSKGRLANYGYT
TRBV28	TRBJ2-1	TRBD2	ASSSLGLAYNEQF
TRBV28	TRBJ2-3	-	ASSLRLDLTDTQY
TRBV10-1	TRBJ2-7	-	ASSDGTSNYEQY
TRBV5-1	TRBJ2-7	-	ASSFGGSAYEQY
TRBV27	TRBJ2-7	-	ASSNPGSTYEQY
TRBV19	TRBJ2-1	TRBD2	ASSISGTSNEQF
TRBV28	TRBJ1-1	-	ATSRGGWNTEAF